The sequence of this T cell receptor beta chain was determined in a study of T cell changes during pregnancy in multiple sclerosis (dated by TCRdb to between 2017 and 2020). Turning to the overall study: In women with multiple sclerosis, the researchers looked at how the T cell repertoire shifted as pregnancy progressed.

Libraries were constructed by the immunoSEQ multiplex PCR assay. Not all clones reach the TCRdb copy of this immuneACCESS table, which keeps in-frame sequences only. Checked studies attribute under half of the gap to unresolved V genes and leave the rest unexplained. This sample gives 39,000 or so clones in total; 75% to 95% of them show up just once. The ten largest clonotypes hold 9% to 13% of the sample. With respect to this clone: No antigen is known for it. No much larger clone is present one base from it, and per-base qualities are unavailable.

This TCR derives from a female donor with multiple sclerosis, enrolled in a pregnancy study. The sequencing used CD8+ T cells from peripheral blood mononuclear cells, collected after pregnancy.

This receptor has the CDR3 CASSLRLVMNTEAFF. The sequence in DNA is TGTGCCAGCAGCTTGAGACTGGTCATGAACACTGAAGCTTTCTTT. The rearrangement combines TRBV5-5 with TRBJ1-1; the D gene is unclear. V and J are truncated by 1 base and 0 bases respectively, leaving an intervening sequence of 10 bases. The CDR3 has 15 amino acids, counting the end cysteine and phenylalanine. Kept here is only the CDR3 DNA, which spans 45 bases and is read in frame from base 1. The germline V gene (reference sequence) provides CDR1 SGHKS and CDR2 YYEKEE.